This T cell receptor beta chain was found in a study of cytotoxic CD8 clonotypes in ibrutinib-treated CLL. Study-level background: Patient counts were over 9 relapsed/refractory, some 16 treatment-naive and about 18 IGHV unmutated. Responses comprised about 24 partial and 2 complete; at median about 68 months, 14 remained remitted and roughly 12 progressed. Study-wide results and limits: The study found baseline clonality above age-matched healthy donors, tracking circulating CD8+ T-cell counts. At progression, clonality fell back toward baseline after rising at ibrutinib response.

Clones were read by immunoSEQ multiplex PCR, and TCRdb kept only the in-frame ones, dropping some. The table lists 200,000 to 250,000 clones, over 65% of them singletons. This clone was recorded a few times. Its antigen is currently unknown. The clonotype comes from a human donor with chronic lymphocytic leukemia. This material consisted of PBMCs, taken after 12 months of ibrutinib treatment.

The CDR3 DNA reads as TGCGCCAGCAGCTTGGGCCCGCGGGGGACAGGGAGCTACGAGCAGTACTTC. The encoded protein is CASSLGPRGTGSYEQYF. V and J are TRBV5-1 and TRBJ2-7, with 9 bases matching TRBD1. This CDR3 has 17 residues. The germline gives CDR1 SGHRS, CDR2 YFSETQ. V was pared by 0 bases and J by 3 bases, with 10 bases of the junction left unmatched.